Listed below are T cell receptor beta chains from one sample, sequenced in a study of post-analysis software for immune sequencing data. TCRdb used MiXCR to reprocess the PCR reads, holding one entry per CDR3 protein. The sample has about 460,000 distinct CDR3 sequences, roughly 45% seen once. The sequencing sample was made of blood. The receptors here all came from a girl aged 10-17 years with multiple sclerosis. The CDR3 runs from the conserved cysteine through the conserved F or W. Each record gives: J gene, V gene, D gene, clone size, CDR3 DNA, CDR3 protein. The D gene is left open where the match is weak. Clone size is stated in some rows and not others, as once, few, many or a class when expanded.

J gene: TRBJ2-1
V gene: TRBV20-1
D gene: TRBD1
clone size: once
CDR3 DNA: TGCAGTGCTAGTCGGGGACAGGGGAGTAATGAGCGGTTCTTC
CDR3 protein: CSASRGQGSNERFF

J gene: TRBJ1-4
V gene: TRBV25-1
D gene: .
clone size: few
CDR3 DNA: TGTGCCAGCAGTGGATCCGGGGAAAAACTGTTTTTT
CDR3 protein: CASSGSGEKLFF

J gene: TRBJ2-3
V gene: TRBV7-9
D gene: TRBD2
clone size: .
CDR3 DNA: TGTGCCAGCAGCTCATCAACGAGCGGGGCAACTAGCACAGATACGCAGTATTTT
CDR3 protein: CASSSSTSGATSTDTQYF

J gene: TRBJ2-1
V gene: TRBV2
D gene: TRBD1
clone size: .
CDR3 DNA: TGTGCCAGCAGTGTGAGACAGGGGGGGCACAATGAGCAGTTCTTC
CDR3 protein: CASSVRQGGHNEQFF

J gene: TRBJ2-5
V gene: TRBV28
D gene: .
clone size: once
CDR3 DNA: TGTGCCAGCAGTTTCCGAGGGGAAGCGGAGACCCAGTACTTC
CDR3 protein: CASSFRGEAETQYF

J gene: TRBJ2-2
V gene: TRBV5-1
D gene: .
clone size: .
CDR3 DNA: TGCGCCAGCAGCTTTCCTGATACCGGGGAGCTGTTTTTT
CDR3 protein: CASSFPDTGELFF

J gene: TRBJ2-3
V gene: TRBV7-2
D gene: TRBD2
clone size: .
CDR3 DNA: TGTGCCAGCAGCTTAAACCCTAGCGGGAGTGCGACAGATACGCAGTATTTT
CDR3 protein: CASSLNPSGSATDTQYF

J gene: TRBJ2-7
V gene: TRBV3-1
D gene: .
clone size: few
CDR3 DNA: TGTGCCAGCAGCCAACTTTGGGCTAGCGACTCCTACGAGCAGTACTTC
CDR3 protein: CASSQLWASDSYEQYF

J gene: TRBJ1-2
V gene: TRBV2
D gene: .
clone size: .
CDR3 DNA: TGTGCCAGCAGGAGTGTCACAGGCCGCATCTATGGCTACACCTTC
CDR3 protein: CASRSVTGRIYGYTF

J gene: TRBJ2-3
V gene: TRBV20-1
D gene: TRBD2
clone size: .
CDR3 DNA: TGCAGTGCTAGAATAGCGGGAGTGACAGATACGCAGTATTTT
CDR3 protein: CSARIAGVTDTQYF

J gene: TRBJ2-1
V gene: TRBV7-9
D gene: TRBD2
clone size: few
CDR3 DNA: TGTGCCAGCAGCTTAGGGATCGGCGGGAGGTACAATGAGCAGTTCTTC
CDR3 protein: CASSLGIGGRYNEQFF

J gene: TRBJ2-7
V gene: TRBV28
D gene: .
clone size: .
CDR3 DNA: TGTGCCAGCAGTTTGTCTCTGGGGGCCACGTTACAGGGAGTGGGCTCCTACGAGCAGTACTTC
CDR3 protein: CASSLSLGATLQGVGSYEQYF

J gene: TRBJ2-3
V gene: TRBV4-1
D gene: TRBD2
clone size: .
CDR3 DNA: TGCGCCAGCAGCCAAGAGGGCCTAGCGGGAGGTGGCGATACGCAGTATTTT
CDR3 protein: CASSQEGLAGGGDTQYF

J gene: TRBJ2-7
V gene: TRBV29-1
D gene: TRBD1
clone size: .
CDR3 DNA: TGCAGCGTGGGACAGGGTCGGGACGAGCAGTACTTC
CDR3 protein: CSVGQGRDEQYF

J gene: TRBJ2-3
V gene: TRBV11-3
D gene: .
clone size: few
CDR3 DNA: TGTGCCAGCAGCTTGGGGGTACAGCGGACAGATACGCAGTATTTT
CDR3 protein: CASSLGVQRTDTQYF

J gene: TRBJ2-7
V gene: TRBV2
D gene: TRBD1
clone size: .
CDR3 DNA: TGTGCCAGCACCCGCAGGGGGCTCTCCTACGAGCAGTACTTC
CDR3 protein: CASTRRGLSYEQYF

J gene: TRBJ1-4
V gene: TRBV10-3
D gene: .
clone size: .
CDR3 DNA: TGTGCCACCCAGGCCCGAGGACAGCAAAATGAAAAACTGTTTTTT
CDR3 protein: CATQARGQQNEKLFF

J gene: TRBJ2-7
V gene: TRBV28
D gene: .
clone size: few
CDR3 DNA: TGTGCTCACAAATTCGCGGGGAACTACGAGCAGTACTTC
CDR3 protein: CAHKFAGNYEQYF

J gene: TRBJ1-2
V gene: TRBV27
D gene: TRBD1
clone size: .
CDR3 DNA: TGTGCCAGCAGTGACGGACAGGGGGCCCATTTTTATGGCTACACCTTC
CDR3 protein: CASSDGQGAHFYGYTF

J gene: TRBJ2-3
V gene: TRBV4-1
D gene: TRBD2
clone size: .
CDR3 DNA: TGCGCCAGCAGCCAAGATGGAGGGGCAGGTAGCGGGACTAGCACAGATACGCAGTATTTT
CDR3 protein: CASSQDGGAGSGTSTDTQYF

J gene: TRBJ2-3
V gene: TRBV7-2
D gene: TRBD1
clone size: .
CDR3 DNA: TGTGCCAGCAGCTTAGTAGGTCTGGGACAGGGATACACAGATACGCAGTATTTT
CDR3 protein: CASSLVGLGQGYTDTQYF

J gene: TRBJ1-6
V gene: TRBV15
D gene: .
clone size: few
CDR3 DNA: TGTGCCACCAGCAGGGATAATTCACCCCTCCACTTT
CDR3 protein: CATSRDNSPLHF

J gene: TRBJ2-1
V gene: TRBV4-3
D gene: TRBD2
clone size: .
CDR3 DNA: TGCGCCAGCAGCCAAGGTCCGCGGGAGGATAGGCAGTTCTTC
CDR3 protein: CASSQGPREDRQFF

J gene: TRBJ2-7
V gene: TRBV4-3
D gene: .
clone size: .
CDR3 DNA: TGCGCCAGCAGCCAAGTCGGCGGCCTGACCTACGAGCAGTACTTC
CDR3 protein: CASSQVGGLTYEQYF

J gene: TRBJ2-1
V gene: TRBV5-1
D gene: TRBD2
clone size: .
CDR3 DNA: TGCGCCAGCAGCTTGGAGGCTAGCGGGAGGGCCCCCTACAATGAGCAGTTCTTC
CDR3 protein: CASSLEASGRAPYNEQFF

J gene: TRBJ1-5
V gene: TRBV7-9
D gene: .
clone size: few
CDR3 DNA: TGTGCCAGCAGCCCTGGGGTCGGGGTCAATCAGCCCCAGCATTTT
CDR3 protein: CASSPGVGVNQPQHF

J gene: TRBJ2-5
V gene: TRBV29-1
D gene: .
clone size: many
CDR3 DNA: TGCAGCGTTGCTCCGGGACAAGAGACCCAGTACTTC
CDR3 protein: CSVAPGQETQYF

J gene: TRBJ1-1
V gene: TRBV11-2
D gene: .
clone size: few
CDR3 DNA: TGTGCCAGCAGCCTTTCCCCAGGGGACCCGAACACTGAAGCTTTCTTT
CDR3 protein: CASSLSPGDPNTEAFF

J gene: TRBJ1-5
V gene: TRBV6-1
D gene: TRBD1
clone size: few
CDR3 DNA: TGTGCCAGTCCGGGACAGGGGCAGGGGCAGCCCCAGCATTTT
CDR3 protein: CASPGQGQGQPQHF

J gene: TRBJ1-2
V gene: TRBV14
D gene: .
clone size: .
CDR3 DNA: TGTGCCAGCAGCCAAGATCTGGAGCGAGACTATGGCTACACCTTC
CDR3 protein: CASSQDLERDYGYTF

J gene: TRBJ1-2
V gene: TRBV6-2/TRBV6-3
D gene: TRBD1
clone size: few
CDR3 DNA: TGTGCCAGCAGTTACCGGGACAGCTATGGCTACACCTTC
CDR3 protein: CASSYRDSYGYTF

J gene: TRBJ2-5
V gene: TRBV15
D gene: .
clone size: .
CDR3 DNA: TGTGCCACCAGCAGAGATCCAGACCTCCAAGAGACCCAGTACTTC
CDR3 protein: CATSRDPDLQETQYF

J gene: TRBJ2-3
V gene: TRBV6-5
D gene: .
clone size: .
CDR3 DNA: TGTGCCAGCAGTTACCGTCGGGATGAGGGTGTGGGCACAGATACGCAGTATTTT
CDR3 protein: CASSYRRDEGVGTDTQYF

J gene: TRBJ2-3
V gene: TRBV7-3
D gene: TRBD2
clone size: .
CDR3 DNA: TGTGCCAGCAGCCTCACACTAGCGGGAGACACAGATACGCAGTATTTT
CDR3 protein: CASSLTLAGDTDTQYF

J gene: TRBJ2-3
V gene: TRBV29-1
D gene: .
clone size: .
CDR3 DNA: TGCAGCGTTGGACTAGTTTCAGATACGCAGTATTTT
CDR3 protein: CSVGLVSDTQYF

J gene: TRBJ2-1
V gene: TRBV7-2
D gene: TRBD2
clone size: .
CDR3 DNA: TGTGCCAGCAGCCGAGGACTAGCGGGAGCAGTAGGTTACAATGAGCAGTTCTTC
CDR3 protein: CASSRGLAGAVGYNEQFF

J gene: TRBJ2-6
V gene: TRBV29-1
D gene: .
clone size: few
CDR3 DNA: TGCAGCGTTGAAGTGGTAGGGGACCCCAGCTCTGGGGCCAACGTCCTGACTTTC
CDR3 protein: CSVEVVGDPSSGANVLTF

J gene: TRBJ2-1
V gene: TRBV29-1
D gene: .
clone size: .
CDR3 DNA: TGCAGCGTTGTAGGTGAAGAGAACGAGCAGTTCTTC
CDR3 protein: CSVVGEENEQFF

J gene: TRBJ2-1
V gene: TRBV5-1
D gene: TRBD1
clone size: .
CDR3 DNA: TGCGCCAGCAGCTTACGGGACAGGGGGCCCTACAATGAGCAGTTCTTC
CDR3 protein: CASSLRDRGPYNEQFF

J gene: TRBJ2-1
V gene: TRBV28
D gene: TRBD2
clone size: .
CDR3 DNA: TGTGCCAGCACCGGGGGAGGGCTAAACTACAATGAGCAGTTCTTC
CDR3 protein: CASTGGGLNYNEQFF

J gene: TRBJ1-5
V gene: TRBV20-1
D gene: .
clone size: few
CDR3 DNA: TGCAGTGCTAGAGCCACCAGGGTAACGCGGAATCAGCCCCAGCATTTT
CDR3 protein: CSARATRVTRNQPQHF

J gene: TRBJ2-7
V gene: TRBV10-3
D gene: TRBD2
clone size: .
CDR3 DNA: TGTGCCATTAGCGGGACTCCGATACCCTACGAGCAGTACTTC
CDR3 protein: CAISGTPIPYEQYF

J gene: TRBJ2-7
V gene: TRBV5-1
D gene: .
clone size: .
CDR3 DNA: TGCGCCAGCAGCTTGGACACGAGACAAGGTTACGAGCAGTACTTC
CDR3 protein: CASSLDTRQGYEQYF

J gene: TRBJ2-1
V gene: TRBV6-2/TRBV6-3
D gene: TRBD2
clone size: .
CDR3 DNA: TGTGCCAGCAGTCCCTCCCAGCTACTAGCGGGACTGTACAATGAGCAGTTCTTC
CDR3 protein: CASSPSQLLAGLYNEQFF

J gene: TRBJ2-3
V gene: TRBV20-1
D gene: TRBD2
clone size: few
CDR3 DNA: TGCAGTGCGAGGCTAGCGGGAGTTGGGGATACGCAGTATTTT
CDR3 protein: CSARLAGVGDTQYF